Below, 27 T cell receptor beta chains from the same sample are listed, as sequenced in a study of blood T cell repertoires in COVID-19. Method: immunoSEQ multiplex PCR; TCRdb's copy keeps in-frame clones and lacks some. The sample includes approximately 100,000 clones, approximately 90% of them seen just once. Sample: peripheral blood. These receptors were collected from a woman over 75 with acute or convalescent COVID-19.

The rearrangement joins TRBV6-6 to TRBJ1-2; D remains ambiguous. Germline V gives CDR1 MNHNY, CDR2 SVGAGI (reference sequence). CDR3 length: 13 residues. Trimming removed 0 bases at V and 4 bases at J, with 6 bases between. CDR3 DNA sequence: TGTGCCAGCAGTTACTCGGAGGGCTATGGCTACACCTTC. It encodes CASSYSEGYGYTF.

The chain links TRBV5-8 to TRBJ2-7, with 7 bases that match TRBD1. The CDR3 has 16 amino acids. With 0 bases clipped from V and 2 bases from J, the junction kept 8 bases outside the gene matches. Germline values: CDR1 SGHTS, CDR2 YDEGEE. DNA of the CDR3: TGTGCCAGCAGCTTGGCCAGGGGGAGAGGAGCCTACGAGCAGTACTTC. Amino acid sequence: CASSLARGRGAYEQYF. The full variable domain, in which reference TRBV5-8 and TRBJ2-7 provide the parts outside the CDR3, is EAGVTQSPTHLIKTRGQQATLRCSPISGHTSVYWYQQALGLGLQFLLWYDEGEERNRGNFPPRFSGRQFPNYSSELNVNALELEDSALYLCASSLARGRGAYEQYFGPGTRLTVT.

The chain's CDR3 is CASSQMTGNTEAFF. As DNA, the CDR3 is TGCGCCAGCAGCCAAATGACAGGGAACACTGAAGCTTTCTTT. The chain employs TRBV5-1 and TRBJ1-1; the D gene is possibly TRBD1 (6 bases). V was clipped by 4 bases and J by 1 base, with 11 bases between them. The germline V gene has CDR1 SGHRS and CDR2 YFSETQ. This CDR3 region has 14 residues.

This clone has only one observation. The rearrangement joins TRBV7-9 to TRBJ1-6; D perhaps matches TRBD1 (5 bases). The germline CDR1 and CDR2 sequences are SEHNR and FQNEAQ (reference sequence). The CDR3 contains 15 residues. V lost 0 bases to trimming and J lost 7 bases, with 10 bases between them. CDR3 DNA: TGTGCCAGCAGCTTAGCGGGGCGGCACAATTCACCCCTCCACTTT. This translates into CASSLAGRHNSPLHF.

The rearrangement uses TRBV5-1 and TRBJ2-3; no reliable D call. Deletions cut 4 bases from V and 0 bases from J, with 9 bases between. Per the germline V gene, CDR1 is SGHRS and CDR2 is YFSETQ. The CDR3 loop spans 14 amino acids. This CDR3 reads CASSRYMSTDTQYF. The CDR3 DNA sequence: TGCGCCAGCAGCAGATACATGAGCACAGATACGCAGTATTTT.

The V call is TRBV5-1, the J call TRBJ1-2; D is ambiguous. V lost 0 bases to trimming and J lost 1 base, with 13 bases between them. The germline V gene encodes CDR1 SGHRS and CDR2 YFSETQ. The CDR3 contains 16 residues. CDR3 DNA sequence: TGCGCCAGCAGCTTGGGGACTTGGGCGGTTAACTATGGCTACACCTTC. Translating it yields CASSLGTWAVNYGYTF. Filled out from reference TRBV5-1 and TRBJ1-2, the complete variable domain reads KAGVTQTPRYLIKTRGQQVTLSCSPISGHRSVSWYQQTPGQGLQFLFEYFSETQRNKGNFPGRFSGRQFSNSRSEMNVSTLELGDSALYLCASSLGTWAVNYGYTFGSGTRLTVV.

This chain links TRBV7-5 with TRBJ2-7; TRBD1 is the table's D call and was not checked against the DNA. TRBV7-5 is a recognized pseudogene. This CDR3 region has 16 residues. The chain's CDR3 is CVRSLGINRGRNEQYF. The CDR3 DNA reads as TGTGTCAGAAGCTTAGGGATTAACAGGGGAAGAAACGAGCAGTACTTC.

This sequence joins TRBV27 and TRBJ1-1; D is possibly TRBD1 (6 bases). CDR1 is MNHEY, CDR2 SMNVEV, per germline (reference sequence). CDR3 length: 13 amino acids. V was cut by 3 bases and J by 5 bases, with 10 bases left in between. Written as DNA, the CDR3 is TGTGCCAGCAGTTTTCAGGGGTCAACTGAAGCTTTCTTT. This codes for CASSFQGSTEAFF.

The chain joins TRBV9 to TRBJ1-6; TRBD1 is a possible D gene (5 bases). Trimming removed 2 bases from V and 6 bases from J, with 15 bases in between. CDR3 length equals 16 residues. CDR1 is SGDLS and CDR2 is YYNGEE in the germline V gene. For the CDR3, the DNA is TGTGCCAGCAGCGTGGCAGGGTTTTTGGGTAATTCACCCCTCCACTTT. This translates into CASSVAGFLGNSPLHF.

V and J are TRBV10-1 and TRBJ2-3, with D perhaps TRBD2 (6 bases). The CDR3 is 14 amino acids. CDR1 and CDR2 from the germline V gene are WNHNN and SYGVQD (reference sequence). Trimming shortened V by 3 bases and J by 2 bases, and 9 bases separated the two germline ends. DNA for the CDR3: TGCGCCAGCAGTGATGGGGGGAACACAGATACGCAGTATTTT. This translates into CASSDGGNTDTQYF.

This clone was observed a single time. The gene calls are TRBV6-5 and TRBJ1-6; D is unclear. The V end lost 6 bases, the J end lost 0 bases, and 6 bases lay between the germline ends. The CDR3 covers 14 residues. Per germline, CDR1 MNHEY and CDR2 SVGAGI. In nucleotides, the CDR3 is TGTGCCAGCAGAAGGAGCTCCTATAATTCACCCCTCCACTTT. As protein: CASRRSSYNSPLHF.

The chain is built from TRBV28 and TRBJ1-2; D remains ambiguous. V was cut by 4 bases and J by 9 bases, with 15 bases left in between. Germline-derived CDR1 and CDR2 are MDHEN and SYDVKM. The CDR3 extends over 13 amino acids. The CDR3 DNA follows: TGTGCCAGCAGTTATCGGGAAGCTGTTAGCTACACCTTC. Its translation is CASSYREAVSYTF.

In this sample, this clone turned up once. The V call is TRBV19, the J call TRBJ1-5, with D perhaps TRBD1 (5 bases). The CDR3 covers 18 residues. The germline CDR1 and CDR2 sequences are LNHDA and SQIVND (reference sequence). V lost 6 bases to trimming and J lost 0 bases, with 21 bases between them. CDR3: CASSRKGRVEYSNQPQHF. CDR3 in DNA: TGTGCCAGTAGCCGAAAGGGCAGGGTAGAATATAGCAATCAGCCCCAGCATTTT. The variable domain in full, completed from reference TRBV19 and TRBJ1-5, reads DGGITQSPKYLFRKEGQNVTLSCEQNLNHDAMYWYRQDPGQGLRLIYYSQIVNDFQKGDIAEGYSVSREKKESFPLTVTSAQKNPTAFYLCASSRKGRVEYSNQPQHFGDGTRLSIL.

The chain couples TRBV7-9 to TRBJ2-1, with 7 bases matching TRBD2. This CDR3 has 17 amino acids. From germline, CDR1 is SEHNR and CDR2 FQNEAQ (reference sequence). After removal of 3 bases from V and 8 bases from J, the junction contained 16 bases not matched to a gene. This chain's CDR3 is CASSFSGRDSRWDEQFF. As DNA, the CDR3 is TGTGCCAGCAGCTTTAGCGGGCGGGACTCCAGGTGGGATGAGCAGTTCTTC.

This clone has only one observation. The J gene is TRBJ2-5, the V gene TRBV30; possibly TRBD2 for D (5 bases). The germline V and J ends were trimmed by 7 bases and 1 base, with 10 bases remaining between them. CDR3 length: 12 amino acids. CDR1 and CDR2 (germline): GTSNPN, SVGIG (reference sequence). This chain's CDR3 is CAFTDFQETQYF. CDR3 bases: TGTGCCTTTACGGACTTCCAAGAGACCCAGTACTTC.

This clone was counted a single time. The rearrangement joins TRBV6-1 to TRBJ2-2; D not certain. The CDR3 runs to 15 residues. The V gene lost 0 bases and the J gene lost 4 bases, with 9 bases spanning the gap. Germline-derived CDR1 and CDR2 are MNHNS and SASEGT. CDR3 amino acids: CASSEAYNPTGELFF. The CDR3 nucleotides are TGTGCCAGCAGTGAAGCATACAACCCCACCGGGGAGCTGTTTTTT.

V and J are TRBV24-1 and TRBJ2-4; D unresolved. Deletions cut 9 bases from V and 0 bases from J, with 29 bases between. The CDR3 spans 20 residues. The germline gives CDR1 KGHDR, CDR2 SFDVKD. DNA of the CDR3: TGTGCCACCCGGGTCTTTGGTCGGCCCACTGAGGAGATAGCCAAAAACATTCAGTACTTC. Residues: CATRVFGRPTEEIAKNIQYF.

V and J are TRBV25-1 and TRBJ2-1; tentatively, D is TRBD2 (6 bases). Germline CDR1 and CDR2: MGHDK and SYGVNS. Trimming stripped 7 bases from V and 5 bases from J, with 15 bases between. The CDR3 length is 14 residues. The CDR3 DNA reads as TGTGCCAGCACCGACGTCCGGACTAACAATGAGCAGTTCTTC. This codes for CASTDVRTNNEQFF.

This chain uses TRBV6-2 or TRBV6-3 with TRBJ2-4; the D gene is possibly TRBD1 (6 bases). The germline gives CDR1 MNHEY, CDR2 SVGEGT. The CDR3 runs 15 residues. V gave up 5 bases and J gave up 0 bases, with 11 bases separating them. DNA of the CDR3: TGTGCCAGCAGTCGGACAGCAATAGCCAAAAACATTCAGTACTTC. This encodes CASSRTAIAKNIQYF.

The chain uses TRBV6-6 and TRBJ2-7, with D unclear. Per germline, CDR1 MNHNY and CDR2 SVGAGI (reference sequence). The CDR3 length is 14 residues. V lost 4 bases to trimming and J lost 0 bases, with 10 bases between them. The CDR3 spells CASSSTVHSYEQYF. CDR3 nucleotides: TGTGCCAGCAGTTCAACAGTTCACTCCTACGAGCAGTACTTC.

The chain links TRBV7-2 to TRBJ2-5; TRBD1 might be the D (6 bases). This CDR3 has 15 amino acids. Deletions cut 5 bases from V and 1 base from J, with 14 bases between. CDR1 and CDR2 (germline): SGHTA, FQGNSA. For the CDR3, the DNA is TGTGCCAGCAGCGAACAGGGAGTCGGCCAAGAGACCCAGTACTTC. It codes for CASSEQGVGQETQYF.

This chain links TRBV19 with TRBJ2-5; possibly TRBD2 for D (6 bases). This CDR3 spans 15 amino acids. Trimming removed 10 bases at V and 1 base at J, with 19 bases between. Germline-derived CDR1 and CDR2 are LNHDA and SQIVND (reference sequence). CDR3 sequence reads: CATKKMGRIQETQYF. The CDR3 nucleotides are TGTGCCACTAAGAAAATGGGGAGGATCCAAGAGACCCAGTACTTC.

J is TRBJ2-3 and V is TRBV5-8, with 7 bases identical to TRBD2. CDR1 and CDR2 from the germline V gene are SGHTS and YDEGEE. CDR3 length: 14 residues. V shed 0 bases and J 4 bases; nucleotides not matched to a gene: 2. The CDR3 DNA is TGTGCCAGCAGCTTGGGGGGGGGAGCAGATACGCAGTATTTT. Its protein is CASSLGGGADTQYF.

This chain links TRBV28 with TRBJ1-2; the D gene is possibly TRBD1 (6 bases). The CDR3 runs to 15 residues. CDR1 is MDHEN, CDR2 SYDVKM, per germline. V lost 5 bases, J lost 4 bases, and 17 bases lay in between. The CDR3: CASSQGMTRAYGYTF. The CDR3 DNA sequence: TGTGCCAGCAGTCAGGGGATGACAAGGGCCTATGGCTACACCTTC.

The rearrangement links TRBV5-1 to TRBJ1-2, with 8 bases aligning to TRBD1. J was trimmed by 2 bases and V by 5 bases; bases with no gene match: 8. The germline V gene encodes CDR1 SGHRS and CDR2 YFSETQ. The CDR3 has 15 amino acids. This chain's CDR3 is CASRAGQGGNYGYTF. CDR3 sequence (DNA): TGCGCCAGCAGAGCCGGACAGGGAGGCAACTATGGCTACACCTTC.

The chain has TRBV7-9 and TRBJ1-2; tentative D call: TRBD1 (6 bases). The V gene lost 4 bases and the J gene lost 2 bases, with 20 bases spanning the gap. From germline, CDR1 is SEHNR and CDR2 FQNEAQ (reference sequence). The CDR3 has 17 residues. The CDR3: CASSSSAGVGLNYGYTF. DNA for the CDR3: TGTGCCAGCAGCTCAAGCGCAGGGGTGGGTCTGAACTATGGCTACACCTTC. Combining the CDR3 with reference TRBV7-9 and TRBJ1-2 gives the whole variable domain DTGVSQNPRHKITKRGQNVTFRCDPISEHNRLYWYRQTLGQGPEFLTYFQNEAQLEKSRLLSDRFSAERPKGSFSTLEIQRTEQGDSAMYLCASSSSAGVGLNYGYTFGSGTRLTVV.

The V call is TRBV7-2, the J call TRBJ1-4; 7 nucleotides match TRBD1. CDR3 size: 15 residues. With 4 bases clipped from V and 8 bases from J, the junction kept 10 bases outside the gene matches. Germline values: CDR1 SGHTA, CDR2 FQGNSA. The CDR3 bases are TGTGCCAGCAGCTCTGGGGACAGTATCTTAGAAAAACTGTTTTTT. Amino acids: CASSSGDSILEKLFF.